The clone carrying this T cell receptor (beta chain) was seen more than once but under ten times. The target antigen is unknown. The sorting of naive CD8 T cells used the CD8+CD4-CCR7+CD45RA+ phenotype. This sample was included in a study of molecular identifiers for immune sequencing clone quantification. Study-wide context: Four of five RNA aliquots from approximately 20,000 or 98,000 naive CD8 T cells were sequenced.

The authors built bulk TCR libraries by previously described methods with listed TCR primers. Each CDR3 protein is one row after TCRdb ran MiXCR on the PCR reads. The sample has under 600,000 distinct CDR3 sequences, about 25% seen once. General study findings and limits: Clones of above 20 RNA copies carried over 99% of effector molecules; in naive cells they carried under 1%.

CDR1 MDHEN and CDR2 SYDVKM come from the germline V gene. With 6 bases removed from V and 3 bases from J, the gap between germline ends came to 9 bases. This CDR3 contains 12 residues. The chain uses TRBV28 and TRBJ2-7; possibly TRBD1 for D (5 bases). The sample consisted of naive CD8+ T cells from blood, with Jurkat cell RNA spiked in. Subset given: FACS-sorted CD8+CD4-CCR7+CD45RA+ naive T cells. This TCR came from a human donor in good health. Some libraries in this study had Jurkat cell RNA spiked in. The CDR3 nucleotides are TGTGCCAGCAGCAGACAGAGCTACGAGCAGTACTTC. Protein sequence: CASSRQSYEQYF.